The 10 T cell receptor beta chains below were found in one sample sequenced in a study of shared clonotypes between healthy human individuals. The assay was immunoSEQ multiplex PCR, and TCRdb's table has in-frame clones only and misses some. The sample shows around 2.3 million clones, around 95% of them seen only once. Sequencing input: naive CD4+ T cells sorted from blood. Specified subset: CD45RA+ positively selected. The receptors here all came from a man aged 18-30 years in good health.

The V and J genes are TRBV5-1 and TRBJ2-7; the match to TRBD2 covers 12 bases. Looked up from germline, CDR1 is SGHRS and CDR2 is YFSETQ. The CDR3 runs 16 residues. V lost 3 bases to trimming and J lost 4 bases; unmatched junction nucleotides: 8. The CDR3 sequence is CASSSPGLAGRYEQYF. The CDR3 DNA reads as TGCGCCAGCAGCTCCCCGGGACTAGCGGGTCGGTACGAGCAGTACTTC.

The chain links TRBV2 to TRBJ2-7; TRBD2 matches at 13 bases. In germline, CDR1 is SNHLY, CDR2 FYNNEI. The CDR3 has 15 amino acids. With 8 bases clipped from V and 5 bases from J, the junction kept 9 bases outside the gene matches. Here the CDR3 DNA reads TGTGCCAGCGGCGGACTAGCGGGAGCTTTCGACGAGCAGTACTTC. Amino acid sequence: CASGGLAGAFDEQYF.

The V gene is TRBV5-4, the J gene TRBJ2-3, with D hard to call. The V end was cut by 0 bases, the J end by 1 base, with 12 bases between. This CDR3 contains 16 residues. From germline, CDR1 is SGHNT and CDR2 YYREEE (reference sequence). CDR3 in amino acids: CASSLATGAGTDTQYF. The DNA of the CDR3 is TGTGCCAGCAGCTTGGCCACTGGAGCTGGCACAGATACGCAGTATTTT.

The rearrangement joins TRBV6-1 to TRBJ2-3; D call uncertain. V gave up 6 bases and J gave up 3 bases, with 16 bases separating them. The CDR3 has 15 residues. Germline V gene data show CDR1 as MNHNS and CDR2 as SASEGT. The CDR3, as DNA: TGTGCCAGCAGCGACCGACGGGCCGGGACAGATACGCAGTATTTT. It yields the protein CASSDRRAGTDTQYF.

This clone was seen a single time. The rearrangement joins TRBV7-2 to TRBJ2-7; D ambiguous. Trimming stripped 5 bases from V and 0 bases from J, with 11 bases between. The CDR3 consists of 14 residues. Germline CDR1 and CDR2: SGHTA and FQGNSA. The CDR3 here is CASSPQPSSYEQYF. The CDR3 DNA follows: TGTGCCAGCAGCCCCCAGCCCAGCTCCTACGAGCAGTACTTC. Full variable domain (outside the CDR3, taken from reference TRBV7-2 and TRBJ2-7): GAGVSQSPSNKVTEKGKDVELRCDPISGHTALYWYRQSLGQGLEFLIYFQGNSAPDKSGLPSDRFSAERTGGSVSTLTIQRTQQEDSAVYLCASSPQPSSYEQYFGPGTRLTVT.

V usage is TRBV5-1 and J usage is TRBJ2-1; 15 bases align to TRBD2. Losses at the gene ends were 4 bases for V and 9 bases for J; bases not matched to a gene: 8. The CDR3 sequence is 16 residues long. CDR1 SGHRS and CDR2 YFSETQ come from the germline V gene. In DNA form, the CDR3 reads TGCGCCAGCAGCCAGGGACTAGCGGGGGGTCTCGCTGAGCAGTTCTTC. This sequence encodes CASSQGLAGGLAEQFF.

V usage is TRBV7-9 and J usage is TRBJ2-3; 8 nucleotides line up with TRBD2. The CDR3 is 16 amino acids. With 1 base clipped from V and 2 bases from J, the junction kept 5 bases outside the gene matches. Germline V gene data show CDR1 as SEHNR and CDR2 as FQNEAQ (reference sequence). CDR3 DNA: TGTGCCAGCAGCTTAGGCCTAGCGGGCATCACAGATACGCAGTATTTT. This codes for CASSLGLAGITDTQYF.

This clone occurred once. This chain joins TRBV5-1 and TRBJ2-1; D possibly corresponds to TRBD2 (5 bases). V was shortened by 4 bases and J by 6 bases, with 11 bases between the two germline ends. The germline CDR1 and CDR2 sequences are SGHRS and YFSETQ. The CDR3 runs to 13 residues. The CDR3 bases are TGCGCCAGCAGCGCCCCTAGCTTCAATGAGCAGTTCTTC. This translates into CASSAPSFNEQFF. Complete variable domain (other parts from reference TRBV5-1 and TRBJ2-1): KAGVTQTPRYLIKTRGQQVTLSCSPISGHRSVSWYQQTPGQGLQFLFEYFSETQRNKGNFPGRFSGRQFSNSRSEMNVSTLELGDSALYLCASSAPSFNEQFFGPGTRLTVL.

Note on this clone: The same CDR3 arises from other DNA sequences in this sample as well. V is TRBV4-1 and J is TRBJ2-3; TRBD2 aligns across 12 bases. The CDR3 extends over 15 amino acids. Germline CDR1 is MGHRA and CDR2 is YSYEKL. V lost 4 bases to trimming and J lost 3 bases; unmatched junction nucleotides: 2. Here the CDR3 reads CASSRGLAGTDTQYF. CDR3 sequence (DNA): TGCGCCAGCAGCCGCGGACTAGCGGGGACAGATACGCAGTATTTT.

The CDR3 bases are TGTGCCAGCTCACCAAGGCAAGCCCTTCAGAACACTGAAGCTTTCTTT. This encodes CASSPRQALQNTEAFF. J is TRBJ1-1 and V is TRBV18; D ambiguous. Germline CDR1 reads KGHSH; CDR2 reads LQKENI. The V end was cut by 2 bases, the J end by 1 base, with 14 bases between. The CDR3 contains 16 residues. Variable domain in full (rest from reference TRBV18 and TRBJ1-1): NAGVMQNPRHLVRRRGQEARLRCSPMKGHSHVYWYRQLPEEGLKFMVYLQKENIIDESGMPKERFSAEFPKEGPSILRIQQVVRGDSAAYFCASSPRQALQNTEAFFGQGTRLTVV.